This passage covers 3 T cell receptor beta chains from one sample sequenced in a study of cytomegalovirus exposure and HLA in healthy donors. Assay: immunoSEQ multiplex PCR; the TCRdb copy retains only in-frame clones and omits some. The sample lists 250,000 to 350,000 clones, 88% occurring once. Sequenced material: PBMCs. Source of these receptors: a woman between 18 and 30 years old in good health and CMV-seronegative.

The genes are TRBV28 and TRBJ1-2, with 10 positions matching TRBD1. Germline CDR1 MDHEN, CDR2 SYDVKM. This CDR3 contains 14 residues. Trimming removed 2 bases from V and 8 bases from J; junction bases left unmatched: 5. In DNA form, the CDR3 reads TGTGCCAGCAGTTTACTTGGACAGGGGGGAGGCTACACCTTC. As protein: CASSLLGQGGGYTF.

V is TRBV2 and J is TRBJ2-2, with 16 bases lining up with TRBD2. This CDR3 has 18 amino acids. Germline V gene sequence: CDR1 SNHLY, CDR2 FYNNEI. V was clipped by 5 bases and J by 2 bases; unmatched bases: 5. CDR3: CASSPGTSGGGNTGELFF. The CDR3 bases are TGTGCCAGCAGTCCCGGGACTAGCGGGGGGGGAAACACCGGGGAGCTGTTTTTT.

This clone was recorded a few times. The CDR3 DNA reads as TGTGCCAGCAGGTCCCGTTCGTTCTACACCTTC. Its translation is CASRSRSFYTF. The rearrangement joins TRBV28 to TRBJ1-2; D is unclear. With 6 bases removed from V and 10 bases from J, the gap between germline ends came to 12 bases. The CDR3 has 11 residues. Germline assignment: CDR1 MDHEN and CDR2 SYDVKM.